The following is a TCR beta chain sequence with its context. The antigen is undetermined. The data were obtained in a study of T cells in localized non-small cell lung cancer. Overall study results and limits: There was an association of higher blood T cell density with longer overall survival.

Germline CDR1 and CDR2: LNHDA and SQIVND (reference sequence). The CDR3 contains 17 residues. The ends were cut back, 5 bases at V and 3 bases at J, with 20 bases in the middle. The assay was immunoSEQ multiplex PCR, and TCRdb's table has in-frame clones only and misses some. The sample holds about 61,000 clones, over 85% seen once. The material sequenced was peripheral blood, taken before any cancer treatment. The chain carries TRBV19 and TRBJ1-5, with D possibly being TRBD1 (6 bases). This sequence was found in a man aged 40-75 years with stage I squamous cell lung carcinoma. CDR3 sequence reads: CASSLLRGGDNNQPQHF. For the CDR3, the DNA is TGTGCCAGTAGTCTCCTCAGGGGAGGGGATAACAATCAGCCCCAGCATTTT.